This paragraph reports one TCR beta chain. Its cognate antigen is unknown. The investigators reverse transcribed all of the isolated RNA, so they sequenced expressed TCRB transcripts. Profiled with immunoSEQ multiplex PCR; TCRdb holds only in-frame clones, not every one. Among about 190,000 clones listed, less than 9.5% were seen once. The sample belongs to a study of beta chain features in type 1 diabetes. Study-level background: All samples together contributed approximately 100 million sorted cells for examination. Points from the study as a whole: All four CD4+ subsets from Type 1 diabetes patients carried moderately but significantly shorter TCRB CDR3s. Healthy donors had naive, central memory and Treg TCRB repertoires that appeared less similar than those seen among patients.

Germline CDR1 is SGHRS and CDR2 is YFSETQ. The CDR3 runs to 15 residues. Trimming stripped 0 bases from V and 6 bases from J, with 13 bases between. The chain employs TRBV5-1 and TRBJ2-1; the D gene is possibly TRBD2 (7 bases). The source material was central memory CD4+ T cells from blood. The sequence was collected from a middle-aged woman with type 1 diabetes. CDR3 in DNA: TGCGCCAGCAGCTTGGTGGTGGGGGGGCGCAATGAGCAGTTCTTC. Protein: CASSLVVGGRNEQFF.